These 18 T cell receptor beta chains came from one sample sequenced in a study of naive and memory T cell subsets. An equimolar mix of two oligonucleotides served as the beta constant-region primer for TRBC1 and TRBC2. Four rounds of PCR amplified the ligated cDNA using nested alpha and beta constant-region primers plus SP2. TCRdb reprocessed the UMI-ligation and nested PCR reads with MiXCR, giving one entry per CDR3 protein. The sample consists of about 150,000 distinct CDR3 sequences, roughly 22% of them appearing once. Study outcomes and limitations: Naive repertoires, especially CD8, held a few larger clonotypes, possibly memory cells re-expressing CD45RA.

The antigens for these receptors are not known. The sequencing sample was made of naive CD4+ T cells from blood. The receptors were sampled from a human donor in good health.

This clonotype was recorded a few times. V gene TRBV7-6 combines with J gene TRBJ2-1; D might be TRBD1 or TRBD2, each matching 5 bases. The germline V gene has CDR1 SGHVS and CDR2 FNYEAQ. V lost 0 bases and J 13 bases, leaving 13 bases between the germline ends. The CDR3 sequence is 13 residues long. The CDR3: CASSLAGMRGQFF. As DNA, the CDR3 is TGTGCCAGCAGCTTAGCGGGTATGAGGGGCCAGTTCTTC.

DNA of the CDR3: TGTGCCAGCAGCCCAACGGCCCTAGCCAAAAACATTCAGTACTTC. This codes for CASSPTALAKNIQYF. The chain joins TRBV7-2 to TRBJ2-4, with no clear D. The CDR3 covers 15 residues. Germline V CDR1 and CDR2: SGHTA, FQGNSA. Trimming took 5 bases from V and 0 from J, leaving 11 bases between them.

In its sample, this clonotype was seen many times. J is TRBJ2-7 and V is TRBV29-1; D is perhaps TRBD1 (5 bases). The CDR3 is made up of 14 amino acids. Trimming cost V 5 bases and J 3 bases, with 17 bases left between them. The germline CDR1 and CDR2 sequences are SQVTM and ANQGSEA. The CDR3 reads CSVTPSTVIYEQYF. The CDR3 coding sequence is TGCAGCGTTACCCCTTCGACAGTGATCTACGAGCAGTACTTC.

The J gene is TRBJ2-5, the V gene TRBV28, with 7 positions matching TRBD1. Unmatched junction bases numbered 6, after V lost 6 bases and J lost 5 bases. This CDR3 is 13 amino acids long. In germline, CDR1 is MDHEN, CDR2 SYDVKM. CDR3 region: CASRNRGLETQYF. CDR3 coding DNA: TGTGCCAGCAGGAACAGGGGATTGGAGACCCAGTACTTC.

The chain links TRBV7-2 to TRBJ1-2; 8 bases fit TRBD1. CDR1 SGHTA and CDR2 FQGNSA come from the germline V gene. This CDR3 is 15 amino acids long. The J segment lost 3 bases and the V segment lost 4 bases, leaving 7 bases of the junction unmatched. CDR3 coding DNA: TGTGCCAGCAGCTCCAGGACAGGGCTTCACTATGGCTACACCTTC. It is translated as CASSSRTGLHYGYTF.

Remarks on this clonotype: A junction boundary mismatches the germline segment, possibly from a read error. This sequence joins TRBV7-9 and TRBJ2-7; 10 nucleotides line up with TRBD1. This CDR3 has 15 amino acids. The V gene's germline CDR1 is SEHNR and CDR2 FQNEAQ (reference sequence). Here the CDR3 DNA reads TGTGTCAGCAGCTCCCGGGACAGGGGATCCTACGAGCAGTACTTC. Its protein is CVSSSRDRGSYEQYF. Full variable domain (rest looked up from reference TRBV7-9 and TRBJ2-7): DTGVSQNPRHKITKRGQNVTFRCDPISEHNRLYWYRQTLGQGPEFLTYFQNEAQLEKSRLLSDRFSAERPKGSFSTLEIQRTEQGDSAMYLCVSSSRDRGSYEQYFGPGTRLTVT.

The CDR3 reads CSARGLAGFTYEQYF. The CDR3 DNA sequence: TGCAGTGCTAGAGGGCTAGCGGGGTTCACCTACGAGCAGTACTTC. This chain joins TRBV20-1 and TRBJ2-7; TRBD2 matches 9 bases. Germline CDR1 reads DFQATT; CDR2 reads SNEGSKA (reference sequence). The ends lost 1 base at V and 2 bases at J; junction bases unmatched: 6. The CDR3 has 15 amino acids.

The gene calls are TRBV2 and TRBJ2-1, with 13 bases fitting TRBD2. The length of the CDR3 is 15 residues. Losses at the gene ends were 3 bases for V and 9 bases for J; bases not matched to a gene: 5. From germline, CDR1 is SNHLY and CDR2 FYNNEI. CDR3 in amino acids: CASSEGLAGYGEQFF. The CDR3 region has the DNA TGTGCCAGCAGTGAGGGACTAGCGGGGTATGGTGAGCAGTTCTTC.

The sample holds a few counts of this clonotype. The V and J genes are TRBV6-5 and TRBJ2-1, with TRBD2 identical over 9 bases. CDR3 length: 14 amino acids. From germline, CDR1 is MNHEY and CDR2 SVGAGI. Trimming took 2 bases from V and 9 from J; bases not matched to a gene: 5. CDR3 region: CASSYRTSAAEQFF. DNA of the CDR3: TGTGCCAGCAGTTACAGGACTAGCGCGGCTGAGCAGTTCTTC.

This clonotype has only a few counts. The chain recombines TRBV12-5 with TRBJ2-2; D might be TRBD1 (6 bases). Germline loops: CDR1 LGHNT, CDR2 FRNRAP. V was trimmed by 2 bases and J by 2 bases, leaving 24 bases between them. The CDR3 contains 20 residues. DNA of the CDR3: TGTGCTAGTGGTTTGATGGTCAGGGGACATCTAATACATAACACCGGGGAGCTGTTTTTT. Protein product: CASGLMVRGHLIHNTGELFF. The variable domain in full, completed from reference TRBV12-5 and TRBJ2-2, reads DARVTQTPRHKVTEMGQEVTMRCQPILGHNTVFWYRQTMMQGLELLAYFRNRAPLDDSGMPKDRFSAEMPDATLATLKIQPSEPRDSAVYFCASGLMVRGHLIHNTGELFFGEGSRLTVL.

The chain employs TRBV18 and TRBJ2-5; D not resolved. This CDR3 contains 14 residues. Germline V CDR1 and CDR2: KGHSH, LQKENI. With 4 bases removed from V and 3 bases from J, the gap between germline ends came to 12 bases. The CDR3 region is CASSRDDGKETQYF. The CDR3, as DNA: TGTGCCAGCTCACGTGACGACGGTAAAGAGACCCAGTACTTC.

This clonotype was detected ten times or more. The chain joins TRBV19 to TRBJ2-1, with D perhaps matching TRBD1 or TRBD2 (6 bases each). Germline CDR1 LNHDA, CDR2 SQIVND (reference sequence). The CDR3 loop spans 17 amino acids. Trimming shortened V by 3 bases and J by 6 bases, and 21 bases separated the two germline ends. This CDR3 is CASSIASWGASGNEQFF. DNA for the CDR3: TGTGCCAGTAGTATTGCGTCGTGGGGGGCCTCGGGCAATGAGCAGTTCTTC.

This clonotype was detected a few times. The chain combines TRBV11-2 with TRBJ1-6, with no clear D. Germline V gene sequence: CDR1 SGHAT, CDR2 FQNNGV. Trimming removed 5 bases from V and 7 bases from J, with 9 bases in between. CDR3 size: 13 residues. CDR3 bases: TGTGCCAGCAGCCGACACAGAAATTCACCCCTCCACTTT. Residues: CASSRHRNSPLHF.

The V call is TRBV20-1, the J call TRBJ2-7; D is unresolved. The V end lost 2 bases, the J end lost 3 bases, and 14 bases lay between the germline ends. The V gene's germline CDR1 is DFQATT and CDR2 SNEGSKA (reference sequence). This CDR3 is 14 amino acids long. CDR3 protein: CSARPPGTYYEQYF. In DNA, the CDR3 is TGCAGTGCTAGACCCCCGGGCACCTACTACGAGCAGTACTTC.

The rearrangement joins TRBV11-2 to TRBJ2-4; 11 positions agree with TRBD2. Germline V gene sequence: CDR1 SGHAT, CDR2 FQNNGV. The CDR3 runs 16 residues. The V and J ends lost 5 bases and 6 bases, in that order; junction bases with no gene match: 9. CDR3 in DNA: TGTGCCAGCAGCGGCCTTAGCGGGAGGGACAGAAACATTCAGTACTTC. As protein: CASSGLSGRDRNIQYF.

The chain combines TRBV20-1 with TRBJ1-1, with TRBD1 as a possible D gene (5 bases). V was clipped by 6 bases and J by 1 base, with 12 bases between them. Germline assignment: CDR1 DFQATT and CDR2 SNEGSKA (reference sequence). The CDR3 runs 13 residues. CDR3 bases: TGCAGTGCCTCGGGGACCGGGAACACTGAAGCTTTCTTT. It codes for CSASGTGNTEAFF.

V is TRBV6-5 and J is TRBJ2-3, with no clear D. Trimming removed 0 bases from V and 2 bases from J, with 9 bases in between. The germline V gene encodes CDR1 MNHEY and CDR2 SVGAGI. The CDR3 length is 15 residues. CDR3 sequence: CASSYSRLNTDTQYF. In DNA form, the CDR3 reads TGTGCCAGCAGTTACTCTAGGTTAAACACAGATACGCAGTATTTT.

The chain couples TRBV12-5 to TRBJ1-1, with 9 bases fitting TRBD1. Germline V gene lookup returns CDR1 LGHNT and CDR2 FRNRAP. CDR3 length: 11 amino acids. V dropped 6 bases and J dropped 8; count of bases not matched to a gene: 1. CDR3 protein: CASGGTGEAFF. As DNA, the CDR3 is TGTGCTAGTGGCGGGACAGGGGAAGCTTTCTTT. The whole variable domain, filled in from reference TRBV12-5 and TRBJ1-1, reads DARVTQTPRHKVTEMGQEVTMRCQPILGHNTVFWYRQTMMQGLELLAYFRNRAPLDDSGMPKDRFSAEMPDATLATLKIQPSEPRDSAVYFCASGGTGEAFFGQGTRLTVV.